There are many counts of the clone carrying this T cell receptor beta chain. Its antigen is not known. V dropped 3 bases and J dropped 5 bases, with 5 bases sitting between them. CDR1 and CDR2 (germline): SGHDN, FVKESK. The CDR3 spans 11 residues. These data belong to a study of immune heterogeneity within non-small cell lung tumors. Study-level points and caveats: Tumor sites in a patient shared identical dominant CDR3 beta clonotypes and also carried site-unique high-frequency clones. The high-frequency T-cell receptor beta clonotypes mostly did not match up between individual patients.

Multiplex PCR relied on 32 V and 13 J primers to amplify TCR beta CDR3. TCRdb analysed the multiplex PCR reads with MiXCR anew, one entry per CDR3 protein. The sample contains over 30,000 distinct CDR3 sequences, around 26% of which appear only once. Template input, which was bulk tumor genomic DNA, totaled 450 to 600 ng per sample. Each primary tumor yielded several biopsies, collected far apart from one another at surgery. Newly diagnosed with untreated non-small cell lung cancer, the patients underwent curative surgery. This receptor was identified in a man aged 35-49 years with non-small cell lung cancer. Sequencing input: lung tumor tissue. This chain joins TRBV14 and TRBJ2-7; unclear D gene. CDR3 residues: CASSHNNEQYF. The CDR3 bases are TGTGCCAGCAGCCATAACAACGAGCAGTACTTC. The complete variable domain, with remaining parts taken from reference TRBV14 and TRBJ2-7, reads EAGVTQFPSHSVIEKGQTVTLRCDPISGHDNLYWYRRVMGKEIKFLLHFVKESKQDESGMPNNRFLAERTGGTYSTLKVQPAELEDSGVYFCASSHNNEQYFGPGTRLTVT.